These 22 T cell receptor beta chains were all obtained from the same sample, sequenced in a study of CD8+ T cells in alopecia areata. cDNA prepared by RNA extraction and subsequent reverse transcription served as the template for sequencing. Profiled with immunoSEQ multiplex PCR; TCRdb holds only in-frame clones, not every one. The profile covers about 140,000 clones, with about 85% appearing a single time and over 10% taken by the ten largest. Treatment meaning: oral pan-JAK inhibitor, 5-10 mg twice daily. The sequencing used CD8+ T cells sorted from blood, collected at week 4, from a patient treated with tofacitinib. The receptors come from a human donor with alopecia areata.

This sequence joins TRBV5-1 and TRBJ2-7; perhaps TRBD2 as D (6 bases). CDR1 is SGHRS and CDR2 is YFSETQ in the germline V gene. The CDR3 length is 14 residues. The V and J ends lost 0 bases and 3 bases respectively, with 10 bases between them. CDR3 amino acids: CASSLGQGGYEQYF. The CDR3 DNA reads TGCGCCAGCAGCTTGGGGCAGGGAGGCTACGAGCAGTACTTC.

V gene TRBV2 combines with J gene TRBJ2-7, with TRBD2 as a possible D gene (5 bases). V lost 3 bases and J 4 bases, leaving 10 bases between the germline ends. Germline V gives CDR1 SNHLY, CDR2 FYNNEI. The CDR3 has 13 residues. CDR3 in amino acids: CASSDLGEYEQYF. In DNA, the CDR3 is TGTGCCAGCAGTGACTTGGGAGAGTACGAGCAGTACTTC.

The chain links TRBV7-9 to TRBJ2-1; TRBD2 matches at 8 bases. Germline loops: CDR1 SEHNR, CDR2 FQNEAQ (reference sequence). The CDR3 runs 15 residues. V dropped 2 bases and J dropped 2; count of bases not matched to a gene: 2. In DNA, the CDR3 is TGTGCCAGCAGCTTACGGGAGGGCCCCTACAATGAGCAGTTCTTC. Translating gives CASSLREGPYNEQFF.

This chain uses TRBV19 with TRBJ1-1; D is ambiguous. Germline CDR1 reads LNHDA; CDR2 reads SQIVND (reference sequence). The CDR3 is made up of 12 amino acids. Trimming cost V 3 bases and J 1 base, with 3 bases left between them. DNA of the CDR3: TGTGCCAGTAGTATTCAGAACACTGAAGCTTTCTTT. The encoded protein is CASSIQNTEAFF. The whole variable domain, remainder taken from reference TRBV19 and TRBJ1-1, is DGGITQSPKYLFRKEGQNVTLSCEQNLNHDAMYWYRQDPGQGLRLIYYSQIVNDFQKGDIAEGYSVSREKKESFPLTVTSAQKNPTAFYLCASSIQNTEAFFGQGTRLTVV.

The rearrangement links TRBV29-1 to TRBJ2-1; weak D call: TRBD1 (5 bases). Germline CDR1 reads SQVTM; CDR2 reads ANQGSEA. V was trimmed by 3 bases and J by 2 bases, leaving 11 bases between them. The CDR3 loop spans 14 amino acids. The CDR3 region has the DNA TGCAGCGTTGATTGGGGCCCTACCTACAATGAGCAGTTCTTC. It is translated as CSVDWGPTYNEQFF.

This chain uses TRBV7-9 with TRBJ2-1; 8 nucleotides line up with TRBD2. The CDR3 totals 14 residues. Trimming cost V 5 bases and J 11 bases; bases outside gene matches: 11. CDR1 and CDR2 (germline): SEHNR, FQNEAQ (reference sequence). CDR3 DNA: TGTGCCAGCAGCCCACCGGGTAGCGGGGAACAGCAGTTCTTC. This gives the protein CASSPPGSGEQQFF. Filled out from reference TRBV7-9 and TRBJ2-1, the complete variable domain reads DTGVSQNPRHKITKRGQNVTFRCDPISEHNRLYWYRQTLGQGPEFLTYFQNEAQLEKSRLLSDRFSAERPKGSFSTLEIQRTEQGDSAMYLCASSPPGSGEQQFFGPGTRLTVL.

This clone showed up just a few times. The chain has TRBV19 and TRBJ1-1, with 9 bases that match TRBD1. The germline V gene encodes CDR1 LNHDA and CDR2 SQIVND (reference sequence). With V trimmed by 6 bases and J by 4 bases, 9 bases remained unmatched. The CDR3 totals 15 residues. This CDR3 is CASSPTGGRGTEAFF. The CDR3 nucleotides are TGTGCCAGTAGCCCTACAGGGGGCAGGGGCACTGAAGCTTTCTTT.

This rearrangement joins TRBV25-1 to TRBJ1-4; 9 bases are shared with TRBD1. Germline CDR1 MGHDK, CDR2 SYGVNS. V lost 5 bases, J lost 6 bases, and 7 bases stayed unmatched. This CDR3 is built from 15 residues. CDR3 protein: CASSTLDRGDEKLFF. The CDR3, as DNA: TGTGCCAGCAGTACCCTGGACAGGGGAGATGAAAAACTGTTTTTT. The whole variable domain, filled in from reference TRBV25-1 and TRBJ1-4, reads EADIYQTPRYLVIGTGKKITLECSQTMGHDKMYWYQQDPGMELHLIHYSYGVNSTEKGDLSSESTVSRIRTEHFPLTLESARPSHTSQYLCASSTLDRGDEKLFFGSGTQLSVL.

The chain has TRBV4-1 and TRBJ2-1; 8 nucleotides align to TRBD2. Germline V CDR1 and CDR2: MGHRA, YSYEKL. J lost 9 bases, V lost 1 base, and 8 bases had no gene match. This CDR3 comprises 15 residues. CDR3 residues: CASSQVATSVFEQFF. The CDR3 DNA follows: TGCGCCAGCAGCCAAGTCGCGACTAGCGTATTTGAGCAGTTCTTC.

In its sample, this clone was seen once. This sequence joins TRBV29-1 and TRBJ2-1; unclear D gene. The CDR3 totals 12 residues. Germline CDR1 SQVTM, CDR2 ANQGSEA. V was clipped by 7 bases and J by 4 bases, with 11 bases between them. CDR3 in DNA: TGCAGCGATCGGGCACCTTACAATGAGCAGTTCTTC. Residues: CSDRAPYNEQFF.

The chain combines TRBV29-1 with TRBJ1-1; D unresolved. Germline V gene data show CDR1 as SQVTM and CDR2 as ANQGSEA. Deletions cut 0 bases from V and 1 base from J, with 6 bases between. This CDR3 has 13 amino acids. In DNA form, the CDR3 reads TGCAGCGTTGAAGAAACTACGAACACTGAAGCTTTCTTT. Protein sequence: CSVEETTNTEAFF.

The chain employs TRBV15 and TRBJ2-1, with TRBD2 matching 9 bases. V lost 5 bases to trimming and J lost 6 bases; unmatched junction nucleotides: 8. Germline CDR1 and CDR2: LNHNV and YYDKDF (reference sequence). The CDR3 totals 15 residues. Here the CDR3 reads CATSGSGLASNEQFF. The CDR3 bases are TGTGCCACCAGCGGATCTGGACTAGCGAGCAATGAGCAGTTCTTC. The variable domain in full, with the rest retrieved from reference TRBV15 and TRBJ2-1, is DAMVIQNPRYQVTQFGKPVTLSCSQTLNHNVMYWYQQKSSQAPKLLFHYYDKDFNNEADTPDNFQSRRPNTSFCFLDIRSPGLGDTAMYLCATSGSGLASNEQFFGPGTRLTVL.

The chain is built from TRBV27 and TRBJ2-1, with TRBD2 as a possible D gene (5 bases). Germline CDR1 reads MNHEY; CDR2 reads SMNVEV (reference sequence). V dropped 2 bases and J dropped 3 bases, with 8 bases sitting between them. CDR3 length: 14 residues. This chain's CDR3 is CASSLLAYYNEQFF. In DNA form, the CDR3 reads TGTGCCAGCAGTTTACTAGCTTACTACAATGAGCAGTTCTTC.

This clone was seen only a few times. This sequence joins TRBV29-1 and TRBJ2-2; D perhaps matches TRBD2 (7 bases). Germline loops: CDR1 SQVTM, CDR2 ANQGSEA. The CDR3 has 17 amino acids. V was shortened by 1 base and J by 1 base, with 16 bases between the two germline ends. Here the CDR3 DNA reads TGCAGCGTTGAAGGCCATGGGGGGGCCAAGAACACCGGGGAGCTGTTTTTT. Translated, it gives CSVEGHGGAKNTGELFF.

The V call is TRBV5-8, the J call TRBJ1-4; weak D call: TRBD1 (5 bases). CDR1 and CDR2 from the germline V gene are SGHTS and YDEGEE. The CDR3 consists of 16 residues. V was pared by 0 bases and J by 3 bases, with 12 bases between. This CDR3 is CASSLVSRGPNEKLFF. CDR3 nucleotides: TGTGCCAGCAGCTTGGTCTCTCGGGGACCTAATGAAAAACTGTTTTTT.

This chain uses TRBV7-9 with TRBJ2-5; D call uncertain. The CDR3 is made up of 12 amino acids. Germline CDR1 and CDR2: SEHNR and FQNEAQ (reference sequence). The V end was cut by 2 bases, the J end by 5 bases, with 6 bases between. The CDR3: CASSLREETQYF. The CDR3 DNA reads TGTGCCAGCAGCTTACGAGAGGAGACCCAGTACTTC.

The rearrangement links TRBV30 to TRBJ2-1, with 9 bases aligning to TRBD1. Trimming at V came to 3 bases and at J to 7 bases, leaving 10 bases not matched to a gene. The CDR3 has 15 residues. CDR1 and CDR2 (germline): GTSNPN, SVGIG (reference sequence). The CDR3 coding sequence is TGTGCCTGGAGGGATCGGGACAGGGAGGAAAATGAGCAGTTCTTC. It yields the protein CAWRDRDREENEQFF.

The chain is built from TRBV29-1 and TRBJ2-7; 10 bases are a match to TRBD1. The germline V gene has CDR1 SQVTM and CDR2 ANQGSEA. With V trimmed by 4 bases and J by 3 bases, 3 bases remained unmatched. There are 13 residues in the CDR3. CDR3 loop: CSVATGGNYEQYF. The CDR3 DNA follows: TGCAGCGTTGCGACAGGGGGCAACTACGAGCAGTACTTC.

This clone was counted between two and nine times. The chain has TRBV29-1 and TRBJ1-2; maybe TRBD1 (6 bases). Trimming pared 2 bases from V and 4 bases from J, leaving 11 bases between. The CDR3 totals 13 residues. Per germline, CDR1 SQVTM and CDR2 ANQGSEA. CDR3 coding DNA: TGCAGCGTTGAACAGGGGACCGGCTATGGCTACACCTTC. Its translation is CSVEQGTGYGYTF.

This chain joins TRBV6-1 and TRBJ1-5; D call uncertain. Germline CDR1 is MNHNS and CDR2 is SASEGT. This CDR3 has 14 residues. V was cut by 7 bases and J by 1 base, with 11 bases left in between. CDR3 nucleotide sequence: TGTGCCAGCAAACCGTTGATAAGCAATCAGCCCCAGCATTTT. As protein: CASKPLISNQPQHF.

Note on this clone: Other DNA sequences in the same sample also yield this CDR3. The rearrangement links TRBV7-2 to TRBJ2-3; D ambiguous. The CDR3 spans 14 residues. Germline CDR1 is SGHTA and CDR2 is FQGNSA. V lost 2 bases and J lost 2, with 8 bases in between. CDR3 sequence reads: CASSLLGSTDTQYF. As DNA, the CDR3 is TGTGCCAGCAGCTTATTGGGGTCCACAGATACGCAGTATTTT.

The chain couples TRBV30 to TRBJ1-5; the match to TRBD1 covers 7 bases. CDR1 GTSNPN and CDR2 SVGIG come from the germline V gene (reference sequence). The CDR3 extends over 13 amino acids. After removal of 1 base from V and 4 bases from J, the junction contained 1 base not matched to a gene. The CDR3 here is CAWSEGQNQPQHF. The DNA for the CDR3 is TGTGCCTGGAGTGAGGGACAGAATCAGCCCCAGCATTTT.